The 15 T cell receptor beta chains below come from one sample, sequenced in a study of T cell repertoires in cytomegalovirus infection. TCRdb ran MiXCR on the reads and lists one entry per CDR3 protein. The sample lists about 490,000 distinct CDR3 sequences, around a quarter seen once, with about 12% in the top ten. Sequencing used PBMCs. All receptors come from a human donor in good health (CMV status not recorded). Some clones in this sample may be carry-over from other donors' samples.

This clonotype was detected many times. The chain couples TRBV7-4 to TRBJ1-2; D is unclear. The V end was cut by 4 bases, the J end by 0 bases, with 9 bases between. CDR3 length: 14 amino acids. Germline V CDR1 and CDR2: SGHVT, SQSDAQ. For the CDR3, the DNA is TGTGCCAGCAGCTCAAGGCCCTCTAACTATGGCTACACCTTC. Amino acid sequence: CASSSRPSNYGYTF.

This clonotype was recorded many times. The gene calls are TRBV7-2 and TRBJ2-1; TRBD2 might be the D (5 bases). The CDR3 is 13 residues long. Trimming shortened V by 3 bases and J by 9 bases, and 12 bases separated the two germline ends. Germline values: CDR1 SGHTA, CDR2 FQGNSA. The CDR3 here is CASSFQKSGEQFF. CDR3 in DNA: TGTGCCAGCAGCTTCCAGAAAAGCGGTGAGCAGTTCTTC.

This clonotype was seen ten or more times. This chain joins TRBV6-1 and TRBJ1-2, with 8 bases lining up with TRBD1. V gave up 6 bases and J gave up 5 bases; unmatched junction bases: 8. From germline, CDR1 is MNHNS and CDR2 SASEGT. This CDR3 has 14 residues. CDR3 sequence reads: CASSRQGAGYGYTF. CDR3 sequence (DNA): TGTGCCAGCAGCCGTCAGGGGGCTGGGTATGGCTACACCTTC.

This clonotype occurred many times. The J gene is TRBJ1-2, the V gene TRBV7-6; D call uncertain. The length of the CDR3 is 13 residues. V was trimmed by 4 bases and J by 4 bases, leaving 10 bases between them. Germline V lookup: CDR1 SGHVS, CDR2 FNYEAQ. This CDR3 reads CASSYGDFYGYTF. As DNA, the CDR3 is TGTGCCAGCAGCTACGGTGACTTCTATGGCTACACCTTC.

The CDR3 spells CASSRTDNSPLHF. Here the CDR3 DNA reads TGTGCCAGCAGTCGGACGGATAATTCACCCCTCCACTTT. V and J are TRBV3-1 and TRBJ1-6; no firm D call. Germline V gives CDR1 LGHDT, CDR2 YNNKEL (reference sequence). Deletions cut 6 bases from V and 5 bases from J, with 8 bases between. CDR3 length equals 13 residues.

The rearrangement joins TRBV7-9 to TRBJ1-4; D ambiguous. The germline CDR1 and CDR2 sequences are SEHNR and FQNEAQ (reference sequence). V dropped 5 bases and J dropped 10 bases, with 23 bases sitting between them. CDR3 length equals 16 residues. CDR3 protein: CASSPPSSTLRGKLFF. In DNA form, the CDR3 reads TGTGCCAGCAGCCCCCCCTCAAGCACCCTACGGGGAAAACTGTTTTTT.

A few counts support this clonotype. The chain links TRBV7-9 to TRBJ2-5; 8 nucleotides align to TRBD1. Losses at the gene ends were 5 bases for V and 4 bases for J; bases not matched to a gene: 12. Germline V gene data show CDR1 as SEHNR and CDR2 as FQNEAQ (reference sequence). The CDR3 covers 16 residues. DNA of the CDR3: TGTGCCAGCAGCGAGACGACAGGGGTGGAGGGAGAGACCCAGTACTTC. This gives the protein CASSETTGVEGETQYF.

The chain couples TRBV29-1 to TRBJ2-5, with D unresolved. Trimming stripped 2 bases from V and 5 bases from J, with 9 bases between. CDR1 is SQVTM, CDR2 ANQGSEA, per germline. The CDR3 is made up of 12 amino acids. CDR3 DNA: TGCAGCGTTGAATGGGCAACGGAGACCCAGTACTTC. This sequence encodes CSVEWATETQYF.

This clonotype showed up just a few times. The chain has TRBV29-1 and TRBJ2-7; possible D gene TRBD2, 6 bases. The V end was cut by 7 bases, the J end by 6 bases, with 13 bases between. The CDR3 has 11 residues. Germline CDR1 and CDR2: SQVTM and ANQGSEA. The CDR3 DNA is TGCAGCGCCCGCACGGGGGTCGAGCAGTACTTC. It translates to CSARTGVEQYF.

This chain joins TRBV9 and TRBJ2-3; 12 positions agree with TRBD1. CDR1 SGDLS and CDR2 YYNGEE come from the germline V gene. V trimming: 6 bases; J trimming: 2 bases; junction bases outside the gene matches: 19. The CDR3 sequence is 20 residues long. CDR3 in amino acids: CASNRLGTGGGRLSTDTQYF. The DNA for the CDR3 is TGTGCCAGCAATCGTTTAGGGACAGGGGGCGGAAGGTTGTCCACAGATACGCAGTATTTT. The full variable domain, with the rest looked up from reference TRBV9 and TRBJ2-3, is DSGVTQTPKHLITATGQRVTLRCSPRSGDLSVYWYQQSLDQGLQFLIQYYNGEERAKGNILERFSAQQFPDLHSELNLSSLELGDSALYFCASNRLGTGGGRLSTDTQYFGPGTRLTVL.

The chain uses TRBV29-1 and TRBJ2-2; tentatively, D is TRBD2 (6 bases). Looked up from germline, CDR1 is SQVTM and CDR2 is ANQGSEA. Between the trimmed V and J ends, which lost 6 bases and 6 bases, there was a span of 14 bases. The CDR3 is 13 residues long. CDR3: CSVVTSSAGELFF. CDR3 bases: TGCAGCGTAGTGACTAGTTCCGCCGGGGAGCTGTTTTTT.

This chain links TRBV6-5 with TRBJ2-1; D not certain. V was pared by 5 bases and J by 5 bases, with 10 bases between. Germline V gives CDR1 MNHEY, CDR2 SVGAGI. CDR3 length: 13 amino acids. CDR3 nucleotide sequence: TGTGCCAGCAGTCCGTCTGGTCACAATGAGCAGTTCTTC. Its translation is CASSPSGHNEQFF.

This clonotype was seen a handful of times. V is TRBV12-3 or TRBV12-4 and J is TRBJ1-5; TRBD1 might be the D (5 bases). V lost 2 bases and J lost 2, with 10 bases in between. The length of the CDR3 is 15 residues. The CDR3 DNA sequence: TGTGCCAGCAGTTTAATCAGGGTGGGCAATCAGCCCCAGCATTTT. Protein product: CASSLIRVGNQPQHF.

CDR3 amino acids: CASRGSLFTDTQYF. The CDR3 DNA reads TGCGCCAGCAGGGGCTCCCTATTCACAGATACGCAGTATTTT. The chain joins TRBV10-2 to TRBJ2-3; D gene unclear. Trimming took off 6 bases at V and 2 bases at J, with 12 bases between the two ends. The CDR3 spans 14 residues. Germline V gives CDR1 WSHSY, CDR2 SAAADI.

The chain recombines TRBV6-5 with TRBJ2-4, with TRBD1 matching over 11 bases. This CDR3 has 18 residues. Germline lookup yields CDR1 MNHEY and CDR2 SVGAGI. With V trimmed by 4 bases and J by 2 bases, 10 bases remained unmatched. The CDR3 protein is CASSFNSGTGGPKNIQYF. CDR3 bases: TGTGCCAGCAGTTTCAACTCCGGGACAGGGGGGCCCAAAAACATTCAGTACTTC.